A single sample is the source of the 32 T cell receptor beta chains below, sequenced in a study of CD8+ T cells in alopecia areata. Reverse transcribed after extraction, RNA yielded cDNA as the sequencing template. The data were produced by immunoSEQ multiplex PCR, yet TCRdb's version contains in-frame clones alone and is incomplete. The data hold 150,000 to 200,000 clones, with approximately 50% observed a single time. The sample's treatment: oral pan-JAK inhibitor, 5-10 mg twice daily. Material: CD8+ T cells sorted from blood, obtained around week 54, from a patient treated with tofacitinib. The receptors derive from a human donor with alopecia areata.

The V gene is TRBV9, the J gene TRBJ2-1, with a weak D call TRBD2 (5 bases). The V gene's germline CDR1 is SGDLS and CDR2 YYNGEE. The CDR3 totals 15 residues. V was clipped by 4 bases and J by 2 bases, with 13 bases between them. The CDR3 loop is CASSPRAGAYNEQFF. The CDR3 bases are TGTGCCAGCAGCCCCCGCGCGGGTGCCTACAATGAGCAGTTCTTC.

This clone was seen once. The chain links TRBV7-8 to TRBJ2-2; no clear D. V lost 1 base and J 1 base, leaving 13 bases between the germline ends. The CDR3 is 17 amino acids. CDR1 and CDR2 (germline): SGHVS, FQNEAQ. CDR3 DNA sequence: TGTGCCAGCAGCTTAGGTAGTTGGGCCATGAACACCGGGGAGCTGTTTTTT. It specifies CASSLGSWAMNTGELFF.

The chain has TRBV11-2 and TRBJ2-1; D is ambiguous. Germline V CDR1 and CDR2: SGHAT, FQNNGV. This CDR3 contains 12 residues. Trimming removed 5 bases at V and 2 bases at J, with 4 bases between. The CDR3, as DNA: TGTGCCAGCAGCCCCCCCTACAATGAGCAGTTCTTC. Protein sequence: CASSPPYNEQFF. The complete variable domain, with remaining parts taken from reference TRBV11-2 and TRBJ2-1, reads EAGVAQSPRYKIIEKRQSVAFWCNPISGHATLYWYQQILGQGPKLLIQFQNNGVVDDSQLPKDRFSAERLKGVDSTLKIQPAKLEDSAVYLCASSPPYNEQFFGPGTRLTVL.

This clone was observed at least ten times. The chain couples TRBV4-1 to TRBJ2-1; 7 bases are shared with TRBD1. This CDR3 comprises 13 residues. Germline V gene lookup returns CDR1 MGHRA and CDR2 YSYEKL. The junction had 3 bases not matched to a gene; V was cut back by 3 bases and J by 7 bases. The CDR3 spells CASSHYRGNEQFF. The CDR3 DNA reads TGCGCCAGCAGCCATTACAGGGGAAATGAGCAGTTCTTC.

V is TRBV5-6 and J is TRBJ2-7; 11 bases line up with TRBD1. The CDR3 sequence is 17 residues long. The V and J ends lost 4 bases and 4 bases, in that order; junction bases with no gene match: 13. Germline CDR1 reads SGHDT; CDR2 reads YYEEEE. The DNA for the CDR3 is TGTGCCAGCAGCCCCGGGACAGGGGGTTTATTGGTTTACGAGCAGTACTTC. Its protein product is CASSPGTGGLLVYEQYF.

The chain joins TRBV27 to TRBJ2-3; TRBD1 might be the D (5 bases). CDR3 length equals 13 residues. CDR1 and CDR2 from the germline V gene are MNHEY and SMNVEV (reference sequence). V was clipped by 5 bases and J by 1 base, with 7 bases between them. The CDR3 coding sequence is TGTGCCAGCAGTCTAGGGGGCACAGATACGCAGTATTTT. This gives the protein CASSLGGTDTQYF.

V is TRBV11-3 and J is TRBJ2-5, with D maybe TRBD1 (5 bases). Trimming stripped 3 bases from V and 3 bases from J, with 8 bases between. This CDR3 is built from 13 residues. Germline lookup yields CDR1 SGHNT and CDR2 YENEEA. The CDR3 is CASSLDTEETQYF. For the CDR3, the DNA is TGTGCCAGCAGCTTGGACACTGAAGAGACCCAGTACTTC. Full variable domain (remainder filled in from reference TRBV11-3 and TRBJ2-5): EAGVVQSPRYKIIEKKQPVAFWCNPISGHNTLYWYLQNLGQGPELLIRYENEEAVDDSQLPKDRFSAERLKGVDSTLKIQPAELGDSAVYLCASSLDTEETQYFGPGTRLLVL.

The chain combines TRBV10-3 with TRBJ2-3; 8 bases line up with TRBD1. Germline loops: CDR1 ENHRY, CDR2 SYGVKD. The CDR3 has 14 amino acids. With 3 bases clipped from V and 6 bases from J, the junction kept 5 bases outside the gene matches. The CDR3 loop reads CAISEPQGADTQYF. CDR3 in DNA: TGTGCCATCAGTGAACCGCAGGGGGCGGATACGCAGTATTTT.

The chain employs TRBV13 and TRBJ1-1; 9 nucleotides agree with TRBD1. This CDR3 contains 15 residues. CDR1 and CDR2 (germline): PRHDT, FYEKMQ (reference sequence). V dropped 5 bases and J dropped 1; count of bases not matched to a gene: 5. CDR3 nucleotides: TGTGCCAGCAGCCAACAGGGGGCCGGGAACACTGAAGCTTTCTTT. This encodes CASSQQGAGNTEAFF. Complete variable domain (other parts from reference TRBV13 and TRBJ1-1): AAGVIQSPRHLIKEKRETATLKCYPIPRHDTVYWYQQGPGQDPQFLISFYEKMQSDKGSIPDRFSAQQFSDYHSELNMSSLELGDSALYFCASSQQGAGNTEAFFGQGTRLTVV.

This chain links TRBV5-1 with TRBJ2-2; D not resolved. CDR1 and CDR2 (germline): SGHRS, YFSETQ. The CDR3 sequence is 15 residues long. Between the trimmed V and J ends, which lost 1 base and 1 base, there was a span of 8 bases. The chain's CDR3 is CASSLKVGNTGELFF. CDR3 DNA: TGCGCCAGCAGCTTGAAAGTGGGGAACACCGGGGAGCTGTTTTTT.

This chain links TRBV6-5 with TRBJ1-2; TRBD1 might be the D (5 bases). Trimming removed 6 bases from V and 8 bases from J, with 22 bases in between. The CDR3 sequence is 15 residues long. From germline, CDR1 is MNHEY and CDR2 SVGAGI. CDR3 DNA: TGTGCCAGCAGCTCCGGGGCGGGCGTCGGGAACGGCTACACCTTC. Amino acids: CASSSGAGVGNGYTF.

This clone was seen more than once but under ten times. V usage is TRBV6-5 and J usage is TRBJ2-5; 9 nucleotides agree with TRBD2. Trimming removed 0 bases from V and 4 bases from J; junction bases left unmatched: 3. Germline V gene sequence: CDR1 MNHEY, CDR2 SVGAGI. CDR3 size: 15 residues. The CDR3 loop reads CASSYSGSGGETQYF. The CDR3 bases are TGTGCCAGCAGTTACTCAGGTAGCGGGGGAGAGACCCAGTACTTC.

This clone was detected only a few times. This chain uses TRBV29-1 with TRBJ2-7, with 7 bases matching TRBD1. After removal of 6 bases from V and 3 bases from J, the junction contained 2 bases not matched to a gene. CDR3 length: 11 amino acids. Germline-derived CDR1 and CDR2 are SQVTM and ANQGSEA. CDR3: CSVGQVYEQYF. CDR3 coding DNA: TGCAGCGTCGGACAGGTCTACGAGCAGTACTTC.

The rearrangement uses TRBV7-9 and TRBJ2-7; 7 bases agree with TRBD1. CDR3 length: 16 amino acids. The junction had 12 bases not matched to a gene; V was cut back by 5 bases and J by 2 bases. From germline, CDR1 is SEHNR and CDR2 FQNEAQ (reference sequence). The CDR3 reads CASSNRTGPIAYEQYF. Here the CDR3 DNA reads TGTGCCAGCAGCAACCGGACAGGACCCATCGCCTACGAGCAGTACTTC.

This clone was detected once. This chain links TRBV7-6 with TRBJ2-7, with TRBD1 matching over 9 bases. In germline, CDR1 is SGHVS, CDR2 FNYEAQ. Trimming cost V 5 bases and J 4 bases; bases outside gene matches: 9. This CDR3 contains 15 residues. CDR3 sequence (DNA): TGTGCCAGCAGCCTGGGACAGGGTTATGGTTACGAGCAGTACTTC. Translation gives CASSLGQGYGYEQYF.

The chain recombines TRBV15 with TRBJ1-5; possible D gene TRBD1, 6 bases. The CDR3 is made up of 14 amino acids. Germline CDR1 is LNHNV and CDR2 is YYDKDF (reference sequence). V lost 2 bases and J lost 4, with 9 bases in between. CDR3 bases: TGTGCCACCAGCAGACCTACAGGGAATCAGCCCCAGCATTTT. Protein product: CATSRPTGNQPQHF.

The chain uses TRBV15 and TRBJ2-3, with a tentative D call TRBD2 (5 bases). V lost 5 bases, J lost 4 bases, and 10 bases lay in between. The CDR3 is 13 amino acids. Per germline, CDR1 LNHNV and CDR2 YYDKDF (reference sequence). The CDR3 DNA follows: TGTGCCACCAGCCGAGGGTATCCAGATACGCAGTATTTT. Translating gives CATSRGYPDTQYF.

This clone was counted between two and nine times. The genes are TRBV27 and TRBJ2-4, with 9 bases lining up with TRBD1. Germline V lookup: CDR1 MNHEY, CDR2 SMNVEV (reference sequence). The CDR3 runs to 17 residues. V shed 5 bases and J 3 bases; nucleotides not matched to a gene: 11. The CDR3 coding sequence is TGTGCCAGCAGTCCGAGTCCCGGGACAGGGTTCAAAAACATTCAGTACTTC. The encoded protein is CASSPSPGTGFKNIQYF.

In this sample, this clone turned up a few times. The chain uses TRBV30 and TRBJ2-5, with a possible D match to TRBD2 (6 bases). TRBJ2-7 explains the end of the DNA better; the J call may be wrong. This CDR3 region has 14 residues. Per the germline V gene, CDR1 is GTSNPN and CDR2 is SVGIG (reference sequence). CDR3 in amino acids: CAWSTGRSTYEQYF. The CDR3 coding sequence is TGTGCCTGGAGCACGGGGAGGTCCACCTACGAGCAGTACTTC.

The chain recombines TRBV19 with TRBJ2-7; 8 nucleotides agree with TRBD2. The CDR3 has 15 amino acids. Germline V CDR1 and CDR2: LNHDA, SQIVND (reference sequence). The V and J ends lost 5 bases and 1 base, in that order; junction bases with no gene match: 7. This CDR3 reads CASSGREGSSYEQYF. In DNA, the CDR3 is TGTGCCAGTAGTGGCCGGGAGGGGTCTTCCTACGAGCAGTACTTC.

The genes are TRBV9 and TRBJ2-7; maybe TRBD1 (5 bases). Trimming took off 0 bases at V and 4 bases at J, with 11 bases between the two ends. CDR3 size: 14 residues. CDR1 is SGDLS and CDR2 is YYNGEE in the germline V gene. In nucleotides, the CDR3 is TGTGCCAGCAGCGTAGGCGACAGAAATTACGAGCAGTACTTC. This gives the protein CASSVGDRNYEQYF. The full variable domain, completed using reference TRBV9 and TRBJ2-7, is DSGVTQTPKHLITATGQRVTLRCSPRSGDLSVYWYQQSLDQGLQFLIQYYNGEERAKGNILERFSAQQFPDLHSELNLSSLELGDSALYFCASSVGDRNYEQYFGPGTRLTVT.

This clone has just a few counts. The V gene is TRBV13, the J gene TRBJ1-1; possible D gene TRBD1, 5 bases. V was pared by 5 bases and J by 4 bases, with 14 bases between. The CDR3 spans 14 residues. Germline CDR1 PRHDT, CDR2 FYEKMQ (reference sequence). CDR3 residues: CASSPPGGVTEAFF. The CDR3 DNA sequence: TGTGCCAGCAGCCCCCCCGGGGGGGTCACTGAAGCTTTCTTT.

The chain has TRBV11-2 and TRBJ1-5; tentative D call: TRBD1 (5 bases). The germline V and J ends were trimmed by 6 bases and 7 bases, with 19 bases remaining between them. The CDR3 totals 15 residues. From germline, CDR1 is SGHAT and CDR2 FQNNGV. CDR3 protein: CASSQDRRGVQPQHF. In DNA, the CDR3 is TGTGCCAGCAGTCAGGATAGGAGGGGCGTCCAGCCCCAGCATTTT.

This chain's CDR3 is CASTGDNYEQYF. In nucleotides, the CDR3 is TGTGCCAGCACAGGGGATAACTACGAGCAGTACTTC. The chain couples TRBV19 to TRBJ2-7; TRBD1 aligns across 7 bases. Trimming removed 9 bases from V and 3 bases from J; junction bases left unmatched: 5. This CDR3 contains 12 residues. Germline V CDR1 and CDR2: LNHDA, SQIVND (reference sequence).

A few counts support this clone. The chain couples TRBV10-3 to TRBJ2-2; 9 nucleotides align to TRBD1. This CDR3 has 18 residues. With V trimmed by 6 bases and J by 2 bases, 13 bases remained unmatched. From germline, CDR1 is ENHRY and CDR2 SYGVKD. The CDR3 here is CAIRPGQGLRGNTGELFF. The DNA for the CDR3 is TGTGCCATCAGACCGGGACAGGGTCTGAGAGGTAACACCGGGGAGCTGTTTTTT.

This clone has more than one count but fewer than ten. The gene calls are TRBV5-1 and TRBJ2-1, with 8 positions matching TRBD2. The CDR3 is made up of 15 amino acids. Germline assignment: CDR1 SGHRS and CDR2 YFSETQ. After removal of 0 bases from V and 7 bases from J, the junction contained 6 bases not matched to a gene. The DNA of the CDR3 is TGCGCCAGCAGCTTGGATGGTAGCGGGGTAAATGAGCAGTTCTTC. This translates into CASSLDGSGVNEQFF.

CDR3 protein: CASSQPGLAGGHEQFF. CDR3 nucleotides: TGTGCCAGCAGCCAACCAGGACTAGCGGGGGGGCATGAGCAGTTCTTC. This chain joins TRBV7-2 and TRBJ2-1, with 15 bases that match TRBD2. V was clipped by 5 bases and J by 8 bases; unmatched bases: 7. Germline assignment: CDR1 SGHTA and CDR2 FQGNSA. This CDR3 spans 16 amino acids.

Worth noting for this clone: Other DNA sequences in the sample encode the same CDR3. The rearrangement uses TRBV6-5 and TRBJ2-7; 10 bases are shared with TRBD1. After removal of 2 bases from V and 3 bases from J, the junction contained 1 base not matched to a gene. There are 14 residues in the CDR3. The germline gives CDR1 MNHEY, CDR2 SVGAGI. Written as DNA, the CDR3 is TGTGCCAGCAGTTACGGGGACAGGGGCTACGAGCAGTACTTC. This encodes CASSYGDRGYEQYF.

In its sample, this clone was seen a few times. The rearrangement uses TRBV9 and TRBJ2-2; 7 bases fit TRBD1. V lost 3 bases to trimming and J lost 3 bases; unmatched junction nucleotides: 8. Germline CDR1 SGDLS, CDR2 YYNGEE. This CDR3 is built from 16 residues. CDR3 protein: CASSALRDSYTGELFF. DNA for the CDR3: TGTGCCAGCAGCGCTTTAAGGGACAGCTACACCGGGGAGCTGTTTTTT.

To note about this clone: The sample holds other DNA sequences that translate to the same CDR3. V is TRBV30 and J is TRBJ1-1, with 7 bases lining up with TRBD1. The CDR3 extends over 13 amino acids. With 2 bases clipped from V and 3 bases from J, the junction kept 3 bases outside the gene matches. The V gene's germline CDR1 is GTSNPN and CDR2 SVGIG (reference sequence). CDR3 sequence reads: CAWSITGDTEAFF. CDR3 bases: TGTGCCTGGAGTATAACAGGGGACACTGAAGCTTTCTTT.

The CDR3 DNA follows: TGTGCCAGCAGGGGGACAGGGAACACTGAAGCTTTCTTT. This sequence encodes CASRGTGNTEAFF. V is TRBV6-5 and J is TRBJ1-1; 8 bases agree with TRBD1. The germline gives CDR1 MNHEY, CDR2 SVGAGI. V shed 6 bases and J 1 base; nucleotides not matched to a gene: 1. The CDR3 is made up of 13 amino acids.

This clone was observed a handful of times. The rearrangement joins TRBV27 to TRBJ1-1; D unresolved. The V end was cut by 6 bases, the J end by 0 bases, with 8 bases between. This CDR3 is built from 13 residues. Germline lookup yields CDR1 MNHEY and CDR2 SMNVEV (reference sequence). CDR3 in amino acids: CASSDLLNTEAFF. The CDR3 DNA reads as TGTGCCAGCAGCGACCTACTGAACACTGAAGCTTTCTTT.